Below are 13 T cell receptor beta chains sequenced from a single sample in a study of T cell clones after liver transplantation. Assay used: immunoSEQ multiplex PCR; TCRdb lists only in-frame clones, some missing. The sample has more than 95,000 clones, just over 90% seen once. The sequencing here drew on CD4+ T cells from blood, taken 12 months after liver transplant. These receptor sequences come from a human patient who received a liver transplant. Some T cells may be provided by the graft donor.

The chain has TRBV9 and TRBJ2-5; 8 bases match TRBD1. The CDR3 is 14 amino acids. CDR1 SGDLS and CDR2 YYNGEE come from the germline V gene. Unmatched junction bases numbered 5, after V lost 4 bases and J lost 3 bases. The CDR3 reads CASSPGQGEETQYF. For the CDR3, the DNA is TGTGCCAGCAGCCCAGGACAGGGCGAAGAGACCCAGTACTTC.

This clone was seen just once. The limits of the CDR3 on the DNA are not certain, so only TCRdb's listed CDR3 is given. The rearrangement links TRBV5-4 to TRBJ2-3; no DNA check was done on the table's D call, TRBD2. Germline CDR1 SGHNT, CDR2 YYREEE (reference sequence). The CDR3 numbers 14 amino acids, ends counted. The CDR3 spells CASSFGQGRDTQYF.

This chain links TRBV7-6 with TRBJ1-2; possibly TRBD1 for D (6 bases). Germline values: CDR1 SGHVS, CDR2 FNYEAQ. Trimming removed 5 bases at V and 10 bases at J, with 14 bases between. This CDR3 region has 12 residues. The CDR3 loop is CASSARQEIYTF. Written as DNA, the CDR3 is TGTGCCAGCAGCGCCAGACAGGAGATCTACACCTTC. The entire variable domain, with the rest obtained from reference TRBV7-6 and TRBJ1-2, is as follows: GAGVSQSPRYKVTKRGQDVALRCDPISGHVSLYWYRQALGQGPEFLTYFNYEAQQDKSGLPNDRFSAERPEGSISTLTIQRTEQRDSAMYRCASSARQEIYTFGSGTRLTVV.

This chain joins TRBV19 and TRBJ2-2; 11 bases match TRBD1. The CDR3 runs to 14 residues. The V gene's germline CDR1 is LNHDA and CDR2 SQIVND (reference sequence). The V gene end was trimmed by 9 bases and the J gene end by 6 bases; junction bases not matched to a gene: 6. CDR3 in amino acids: CASRDRGLSGELFF. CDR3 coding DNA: TGTGCCAGCCGGGACAGGGGGTTATCCGGGGAGCTGTTTTTT.

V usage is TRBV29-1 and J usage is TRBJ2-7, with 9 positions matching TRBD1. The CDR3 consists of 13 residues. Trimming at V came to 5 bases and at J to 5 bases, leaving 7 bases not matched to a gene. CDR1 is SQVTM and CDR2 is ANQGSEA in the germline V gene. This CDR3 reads CSVSGTGTHEQYF. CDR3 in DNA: TGCAGCGTTTCCGGGACAGGGACCCACGAGCAGTACTTC.

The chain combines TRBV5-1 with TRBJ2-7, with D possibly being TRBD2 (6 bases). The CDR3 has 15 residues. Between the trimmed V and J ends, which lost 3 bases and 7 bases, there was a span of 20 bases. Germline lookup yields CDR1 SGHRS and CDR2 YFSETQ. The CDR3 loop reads CASSSVVGGTGEQYF. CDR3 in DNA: TGCGCCAGCAGCTCCGTGGTCGGCGGGACTGGAGAGCAGTACTTC.

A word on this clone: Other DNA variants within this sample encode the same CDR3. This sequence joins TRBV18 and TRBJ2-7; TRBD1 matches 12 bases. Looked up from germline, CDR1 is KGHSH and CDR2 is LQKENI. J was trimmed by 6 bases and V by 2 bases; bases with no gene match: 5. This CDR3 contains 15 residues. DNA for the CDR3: TGTGCCAGCTCACCAAAGGGACAGGGGGCGGGCGAGCAGTACTTC. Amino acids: CASSPKGQGAGEQYF.

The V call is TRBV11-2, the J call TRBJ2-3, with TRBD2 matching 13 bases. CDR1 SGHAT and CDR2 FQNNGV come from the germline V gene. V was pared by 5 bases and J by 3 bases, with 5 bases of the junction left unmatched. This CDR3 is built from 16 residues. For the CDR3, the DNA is TGTGCCAGCAGCATGACTAGCGGGAGGTCAACAGATACGCAGTATTTT. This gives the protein CASSMTSGRSTDTQYF.

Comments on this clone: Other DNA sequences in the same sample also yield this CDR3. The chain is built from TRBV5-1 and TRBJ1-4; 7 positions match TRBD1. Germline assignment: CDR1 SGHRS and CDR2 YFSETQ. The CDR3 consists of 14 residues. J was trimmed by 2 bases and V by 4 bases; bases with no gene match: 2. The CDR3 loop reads CASSLQGTNEKLFF. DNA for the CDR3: TGCGCCAGCAGCCTACAGGGGACTAATGAAAAACTGTTTTTT.

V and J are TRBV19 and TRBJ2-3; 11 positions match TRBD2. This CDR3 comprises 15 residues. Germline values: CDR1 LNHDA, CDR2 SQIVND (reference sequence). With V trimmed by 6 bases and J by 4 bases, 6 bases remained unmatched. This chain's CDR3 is CASRALAGGPDTQYF. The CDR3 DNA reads TGTGCCAGTAGGGCCCTAGCGGGAGGCCCAGATACGCAGTATTTT. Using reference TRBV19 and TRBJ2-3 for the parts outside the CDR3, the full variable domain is DGGITQSPKYLFRKEGQNVTLSCEQNLNHDAMYWYRQDPGQGLRLIYYSQIVNDFQKGDIAEGYSVSREKKESFPLTVTSAQKNPTAFYLCASRALAGGPDTQYFGPGTRLTVL.

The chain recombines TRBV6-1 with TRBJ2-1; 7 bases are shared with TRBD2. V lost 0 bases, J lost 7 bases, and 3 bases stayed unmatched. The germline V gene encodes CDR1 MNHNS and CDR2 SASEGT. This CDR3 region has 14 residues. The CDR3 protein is CASSEAGGLNEQFF. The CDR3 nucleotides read TGTGCCAGCAGTGAAGCGGGAGGGCTGAATGAGCAGTTCTTC.

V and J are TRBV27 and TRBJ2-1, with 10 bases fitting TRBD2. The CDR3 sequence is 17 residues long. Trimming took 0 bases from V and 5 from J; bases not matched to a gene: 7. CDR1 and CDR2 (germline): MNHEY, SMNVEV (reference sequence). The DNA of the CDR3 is TGTGCCAGCAGTTTATCAACTGTACTAGCGGGAAACAATGAGCAGTTCTTC. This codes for CASSLSTVLAGNNEQFF.

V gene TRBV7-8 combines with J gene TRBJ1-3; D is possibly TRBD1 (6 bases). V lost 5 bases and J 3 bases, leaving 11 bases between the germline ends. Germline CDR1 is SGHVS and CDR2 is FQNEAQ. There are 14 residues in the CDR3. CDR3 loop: CASSRGTYGNTIYF. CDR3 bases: TGTGCCAGCAGCCGGGGGACATATGGAAACACCATATATTTT. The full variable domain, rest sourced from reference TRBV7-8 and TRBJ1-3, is GAGVSQSPRYKVAKRGQDVALRCDPISGHVSLFWYQQALGQGPEFLTYFQNEAQLDKSGLPSDRFFAERPEGSVSTLKIQRTQQEDSAVYLCASSRGTYGNTIYFGEGSWLTVV.